This T cell receptor beta chain was documented in a study of T cell repertoires in cytomegalovirus infection. Study-wide context: The public TCR beta signatures pointed to both CMV infection and matching HLA type.

This clonotype occurred many times. The antigen remains unidentified. The CDR3 is 13 amino acids. V was pared by 3 bases and J by 7 bases, with 9 bases between. CDR1 is SEHNR, CDR2 FQNEAQ, per germline (reference sequence). TCRdb passed the reads through MiXCR, listing each CDR3 protein once. The data contain roughly 500,000 distinct CDR3 sequences, about 10% of them seen just once; the ten biggest clones take up 10%. Study-wide findings and caveats: CMV-specific TCR beta clonotypes restricted by HLA-C were the ones dominating the ex vivo response. Summed public TCR beta family frequency identified CMV carriers bearing the relevant HLA.

The source is a human donor in good health (CMV status not recorded). Some clones in this sample may be carry-over from other donors' samples. The V gene is TRBV7-9, the J gene TRBJ1-4, with D maybe TRBD1 (5 bases). The sample taken for sequencing was PBMCs. The CDR3 DNA is TGTGCCAGCAGCTTCCCCGGGGGTGAAAAACTGTTTTTT. This gives the protein CASSFPGGEKLFF.